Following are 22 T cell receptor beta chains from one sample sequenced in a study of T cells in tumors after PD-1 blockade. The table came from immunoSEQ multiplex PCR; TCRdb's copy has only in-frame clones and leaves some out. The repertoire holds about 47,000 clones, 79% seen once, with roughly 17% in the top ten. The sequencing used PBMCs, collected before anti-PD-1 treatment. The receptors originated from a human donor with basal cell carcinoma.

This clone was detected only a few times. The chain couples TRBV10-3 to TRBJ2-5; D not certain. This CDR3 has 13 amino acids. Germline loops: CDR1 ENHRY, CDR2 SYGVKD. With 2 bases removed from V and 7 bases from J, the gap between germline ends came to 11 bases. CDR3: CAISEGGEGTQYF. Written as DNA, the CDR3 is TGTGCCATCAGTGAGGGTGGAGAAGGGACCCAGTACTTC.

This CDR3 reads CASSKDKVDQPQHF. In nucleotides, the CDR3 is TGTGCCAGCAGTAAGGACAAGGTGGATCAGCCCCAGCATTTT. V usage is TRBV2 and J usage is TRBJ1-5; D might be TRBD1 (5 bases). V shed 5 bases and J shed 5 bases, with 13 bases lying between them. The CDR3 has 14 amino acids. Germline CDR1 SNHLY, CDR2 FYNNEI.

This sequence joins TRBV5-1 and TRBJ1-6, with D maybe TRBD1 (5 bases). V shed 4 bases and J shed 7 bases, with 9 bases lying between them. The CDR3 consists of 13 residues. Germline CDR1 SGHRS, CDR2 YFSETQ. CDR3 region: CASSPEGNSPLHF. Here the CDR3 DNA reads TGCGCCAGCAGCCCGGAGGGGAATTCACCCCTCCACTTT.

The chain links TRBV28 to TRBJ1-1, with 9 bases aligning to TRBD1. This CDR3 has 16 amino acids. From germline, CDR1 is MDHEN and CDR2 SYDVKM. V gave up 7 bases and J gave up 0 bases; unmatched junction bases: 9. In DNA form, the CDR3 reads TGTGCCAGCAACGAACAGGGGGCGGGCATGAACACTGAAGCTTTCTTT. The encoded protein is CASNEQGAGMNTEAFF.

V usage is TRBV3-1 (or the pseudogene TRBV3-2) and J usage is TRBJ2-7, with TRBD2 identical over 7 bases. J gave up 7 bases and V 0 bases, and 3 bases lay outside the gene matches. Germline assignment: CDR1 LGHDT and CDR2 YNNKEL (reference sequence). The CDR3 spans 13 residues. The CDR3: CASSQEGGSEQYF. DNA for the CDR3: TGTGCCAGCAGCCAAGAAGGCGGGAGTGAGCAGTACTTC.

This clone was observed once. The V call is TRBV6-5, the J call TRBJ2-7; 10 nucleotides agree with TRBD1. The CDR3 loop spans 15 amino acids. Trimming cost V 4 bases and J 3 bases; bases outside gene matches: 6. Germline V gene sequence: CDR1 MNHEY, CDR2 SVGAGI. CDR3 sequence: CASSSTGQGFYEQYF. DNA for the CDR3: TGTGCCAGCAGTTCCACGGGACAGGGGTTCTACGAGCAGTACTTC.

The DNA for the CDR3 is TGCAGCGTTCGACTCCTGAGCTTTAACACTGAAGCTTTCTTT. Protein: CSVRLLSFNTEAFF. The chain links TRBV29-1 to TRBJ1-1; D is ambiguous. Germline V gives CDR1 SQVTM, CDR2 ANQGSEA. CDR3 size: 14 residues. Between the trimmed V and J ends, which lost 5 bases and 2 bases, there was a span of 15 bases.

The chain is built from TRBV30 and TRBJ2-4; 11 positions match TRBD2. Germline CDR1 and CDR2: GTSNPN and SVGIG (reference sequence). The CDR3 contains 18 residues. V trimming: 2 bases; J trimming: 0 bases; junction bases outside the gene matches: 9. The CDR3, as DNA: TGTGCCTGGAGTCTCGGACTAGCGGGCCAACTAGCCAAAAACATTCAGTACTTC. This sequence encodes CAWSLGLAGQLAKNIQYF.

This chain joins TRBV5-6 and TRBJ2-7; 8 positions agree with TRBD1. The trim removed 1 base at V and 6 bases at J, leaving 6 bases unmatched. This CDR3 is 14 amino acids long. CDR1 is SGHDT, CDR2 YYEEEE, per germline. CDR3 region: CASSLLPGGGEQYF. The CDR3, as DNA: TGTGCCAGCAGCTTGCTTCCAGGGGGCGGCGAGCAGTACTTC.

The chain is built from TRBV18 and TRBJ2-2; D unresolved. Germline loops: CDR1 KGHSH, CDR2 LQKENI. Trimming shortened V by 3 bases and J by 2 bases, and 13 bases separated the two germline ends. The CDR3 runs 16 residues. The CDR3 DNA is TGTGCCAGCTCACCGTCTCGGGCGTCCAACACCGGGGAGCTGTTTTTT. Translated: CASSPSRASNTGELFF.

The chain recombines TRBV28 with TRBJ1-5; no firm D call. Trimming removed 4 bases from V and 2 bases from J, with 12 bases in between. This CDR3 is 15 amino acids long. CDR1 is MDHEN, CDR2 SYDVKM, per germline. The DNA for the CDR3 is TGTGCCAGCAGTTCCGAGGCGTCTGGCAATCAGCCCCAGCATTTT. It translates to CASSSEASGNQPQHF.

CDR3: CAGLPGQHYGYTF. CDR3 nucleotides: TGTGCCGGGCTTCCGGGACAGCACTATGGCTACACCTTC. V gene TRBV2 combines with J gene TRBJ1-2; 7 nucleotides agree with TRBD1. V gave up 11 bases and J gave up 3 bases; unmatched junction bases: 9. Germline lookup yields CDR1 SNHLY and CDR2 FYNNEI. This CDR3 spans 13 amino acids. The whole variable domain, remainder taken from reference TRBV2 and TRBJ1-2, is EPEVTQTPSHQVTQMGQEVILRCVPISNHLYFYWYRQILGQKVEFLVSFYNNEISEKSEIFDDQFSVERPDGSNFTLKIRSTKLEDSAMYFCAGLPGQHYGYTFGSGTRLTVV.

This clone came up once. CDR3 loop: CASGGRTDTQYF. The CDR3 nucleotides are TGTGCCAGTGGCGGTCGCACAGATACGCAGTATTTT. The chain is built from TRBV19 and TRBJ2-3; D remains ambiguous. The CDR3 is 12 residues long. Trimming stripped 8 bases from V and 1 base from J, with 7 bases between. From germline, CDR1 is LNHDA and CDR2 SQIVND (reference sequence).

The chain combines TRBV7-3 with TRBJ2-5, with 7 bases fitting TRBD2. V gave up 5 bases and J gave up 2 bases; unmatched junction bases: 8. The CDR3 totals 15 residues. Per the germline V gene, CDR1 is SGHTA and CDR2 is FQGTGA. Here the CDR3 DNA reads TGTGCCAGCAGCCTTGGCGGGAGATTTCAAGAGACCCAGTACTTC. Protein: CASSLGGRFQETQYF.

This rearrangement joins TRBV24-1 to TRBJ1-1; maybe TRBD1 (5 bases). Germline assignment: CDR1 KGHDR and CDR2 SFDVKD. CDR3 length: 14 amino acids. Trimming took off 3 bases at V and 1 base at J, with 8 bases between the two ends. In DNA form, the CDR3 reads TGTGCCACCAGTGATGCAGGGAGGAACACTGAAGCTTTCTTT. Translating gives CATSDAGRNTEAFF.

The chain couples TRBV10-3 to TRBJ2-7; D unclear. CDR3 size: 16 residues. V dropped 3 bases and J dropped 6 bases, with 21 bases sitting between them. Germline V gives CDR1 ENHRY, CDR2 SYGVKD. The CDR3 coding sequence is TGTGCCATCAGTGATTTGATTCGACACCTGATGCCCGAGCAGTACTTC. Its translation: CAISDLIRHLMPEQYF.

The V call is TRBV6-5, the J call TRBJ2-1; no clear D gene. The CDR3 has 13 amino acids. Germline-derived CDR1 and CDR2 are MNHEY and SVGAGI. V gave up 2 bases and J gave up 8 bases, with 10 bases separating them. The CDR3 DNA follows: TGTGCCAGCAGTTACCGATCTAACTATGAGCAGTTCTTC. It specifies CASSYRSNYEQFF.

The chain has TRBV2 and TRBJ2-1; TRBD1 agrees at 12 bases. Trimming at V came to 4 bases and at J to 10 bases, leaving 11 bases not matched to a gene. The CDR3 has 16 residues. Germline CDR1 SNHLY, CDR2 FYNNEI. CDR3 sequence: CASSAPGQGASREQFF. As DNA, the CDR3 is TGTGCCAGCAGTGCCCCGGGACAGGGGGCTAGCAGGGAGCAGTTCTTC.

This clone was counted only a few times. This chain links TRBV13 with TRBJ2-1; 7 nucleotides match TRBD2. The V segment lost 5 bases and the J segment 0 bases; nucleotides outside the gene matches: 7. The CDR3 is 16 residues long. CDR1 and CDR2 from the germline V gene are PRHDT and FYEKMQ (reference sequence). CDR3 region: CASSGGGSSSYNEQFF. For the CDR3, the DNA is TGTGCCAGCAGCGGAGGCGGGAGCAGCTCCTACAATGAGCAGTTCTTC.

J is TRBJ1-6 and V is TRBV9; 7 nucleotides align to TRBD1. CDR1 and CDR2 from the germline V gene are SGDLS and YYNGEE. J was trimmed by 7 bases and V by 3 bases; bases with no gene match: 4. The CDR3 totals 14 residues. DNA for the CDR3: TGTGCCAGCAGCGAGGGACAGAAAAATTCACCCCTCCACTTT. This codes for CASSEGQKNSPLHF.

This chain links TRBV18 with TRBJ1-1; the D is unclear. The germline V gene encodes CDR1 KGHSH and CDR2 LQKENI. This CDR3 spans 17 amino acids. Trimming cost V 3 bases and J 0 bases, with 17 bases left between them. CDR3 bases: TGTGCCAGCTCACCCCCCGGTGGGCGGACGGTGAACACTGAAGCTTTCTTT. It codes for CASSPPGGRTVNTEAFF.

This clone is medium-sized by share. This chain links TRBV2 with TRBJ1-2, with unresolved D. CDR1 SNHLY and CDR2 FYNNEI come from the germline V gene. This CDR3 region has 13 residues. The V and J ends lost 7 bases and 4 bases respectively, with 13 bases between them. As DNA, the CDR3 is TGTGCCAGCATCACAGTTCCGTTCTATGGCTACACCTTC. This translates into CASITVPFYGYTF.